This T cell receptor beta chain originates from a study of blood T cells in healthy people across ages. The authors ran a second PCR of about 6 to 12 cycles using a sample-barcoded 5' primer and a J-beta primer mix. A template-switch adaptor with 12 random nucleotides tagged each cDNA molecule. A minimum of 2.5 million CDR3-containing paired-end reads was obtained for each sample. Each CDR3 protein gets one entry after TCRdb re-called the 5' RACE reads with MiXCR. This repertoire shows almost 800,000 distinct CDR3 sequences, roughly 60% found once; its top ten account for 20% to 25%. The CDR3 is 16 amino acids.

Material: blood. The sequence derives from a man younger than 45 in good health. The chain recombines TRBV21-1 with TRBJ2-7; the DNA was not compared with TRBD2, the D call given in the table. TRBV21-1 is a recognized pseudogene. CDR3 sequence (DNA): TGTGCCAGCAGCAACGGCTTCAGGGCCCACACCTACGAGCAGTACTTC. This gives the protein CASSNGFRAHTYEQYF.